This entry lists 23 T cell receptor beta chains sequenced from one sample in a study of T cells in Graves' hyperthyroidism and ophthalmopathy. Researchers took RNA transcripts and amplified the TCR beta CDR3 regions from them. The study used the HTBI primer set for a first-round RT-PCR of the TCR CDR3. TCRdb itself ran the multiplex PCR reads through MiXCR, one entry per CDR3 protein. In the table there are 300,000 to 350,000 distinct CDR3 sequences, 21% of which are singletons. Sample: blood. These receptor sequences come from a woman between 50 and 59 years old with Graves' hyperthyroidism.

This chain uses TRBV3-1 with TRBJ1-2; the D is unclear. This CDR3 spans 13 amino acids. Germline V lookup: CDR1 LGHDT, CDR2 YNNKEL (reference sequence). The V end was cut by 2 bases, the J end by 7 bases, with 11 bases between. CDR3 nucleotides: TGTGCCAGCAGCCAACTTGAGCCTTTTGGCTACACCTTC. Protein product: CASSQLEPFGYTF. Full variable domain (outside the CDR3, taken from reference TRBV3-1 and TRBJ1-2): DTAVSQTPKYLVTQMGNDKSIKCEQNLGHDTMYWYKQDSKKFLKIMFSYNNKELIINETVPNRFSPKSPDKAHLNLHINSLELGDSAVYFCASSQLEPFGYTFGSGTRLTVV.

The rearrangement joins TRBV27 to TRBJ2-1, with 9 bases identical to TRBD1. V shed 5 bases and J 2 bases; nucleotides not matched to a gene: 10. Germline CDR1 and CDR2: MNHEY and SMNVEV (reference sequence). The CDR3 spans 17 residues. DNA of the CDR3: TGTGCCAGCAGTAGAGCCGGGACAGGGAATACCTACAATGAGCAGTTCTTC. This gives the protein CASSRAGTGNTYNEQFF.

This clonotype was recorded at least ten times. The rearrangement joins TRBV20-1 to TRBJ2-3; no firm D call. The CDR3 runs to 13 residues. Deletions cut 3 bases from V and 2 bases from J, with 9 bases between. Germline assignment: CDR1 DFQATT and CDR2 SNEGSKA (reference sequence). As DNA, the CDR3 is TGCAGTGCTAGTAGGGTAACCACAGATACGCAGTATTTT. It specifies CSASRVTTDTQYF.

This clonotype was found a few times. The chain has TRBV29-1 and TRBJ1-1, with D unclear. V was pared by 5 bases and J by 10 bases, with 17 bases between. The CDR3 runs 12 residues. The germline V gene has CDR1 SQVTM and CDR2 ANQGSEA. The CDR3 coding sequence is TGCAGCGTTCGAGAACGGGTGCGGGCAGCTTTCTTT. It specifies CSVRERVRAAFF.

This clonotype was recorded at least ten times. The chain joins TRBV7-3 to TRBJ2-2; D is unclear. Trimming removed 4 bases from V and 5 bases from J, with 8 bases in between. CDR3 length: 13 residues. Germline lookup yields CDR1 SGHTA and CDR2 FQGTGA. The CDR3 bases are TGTGCCAGCAGCTCTAGTCGGACCGGGGAGCTGTTTTTT. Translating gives CASSSSRTGELFF.

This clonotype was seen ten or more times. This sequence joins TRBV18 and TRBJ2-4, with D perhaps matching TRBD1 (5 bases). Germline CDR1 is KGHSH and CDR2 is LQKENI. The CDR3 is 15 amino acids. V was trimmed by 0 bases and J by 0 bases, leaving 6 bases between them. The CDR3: CASSPPTVAKNIQYF. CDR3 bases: TGTGCCAGCTCACCACCGACAGTAGCCAAAAACATTCAGTACTTC.

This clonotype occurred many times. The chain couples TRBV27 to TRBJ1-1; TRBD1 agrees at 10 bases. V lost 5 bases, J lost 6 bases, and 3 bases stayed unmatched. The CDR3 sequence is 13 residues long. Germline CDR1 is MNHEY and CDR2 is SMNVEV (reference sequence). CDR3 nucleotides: TGTGCCAGCAGTATAGGGACAGGGGCTGAAGCTTTCTTT. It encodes CASSIGTGAEAFF.

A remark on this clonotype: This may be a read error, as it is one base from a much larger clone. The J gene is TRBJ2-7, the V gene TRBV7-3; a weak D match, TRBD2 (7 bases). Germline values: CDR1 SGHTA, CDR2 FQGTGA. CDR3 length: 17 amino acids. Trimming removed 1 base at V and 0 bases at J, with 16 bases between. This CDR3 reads CASSLKGGREGSYEQYF. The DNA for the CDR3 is TGTGCCAGCAGCTTAAAGGGGGGGCGGGAAGGCTCCTACGAGCAGTACTTC.

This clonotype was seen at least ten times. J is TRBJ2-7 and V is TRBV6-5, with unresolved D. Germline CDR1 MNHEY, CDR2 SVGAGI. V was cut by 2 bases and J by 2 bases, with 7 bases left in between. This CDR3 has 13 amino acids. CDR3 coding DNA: TGTGCCAGCAGTTACCGTGACACCTACGAGCAGTACTTC. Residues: CASSYRDTYEQYF.

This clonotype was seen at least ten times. Here the CDR3 DNA reads TGTGCCAGCTCACCGTCGACCATGGGGATTACCACAGATACGCAGTATTTT. Residues: CASSPSTMGITTDTQYF. The rearrangement uses TRBV18 and TRBJ2-3; D gene ambiguous. Between the trimmed V and J ends, which lost 3 bases and 2 bases, there was a span of 18 bases. The CDR3 has 17 residues. CDR1 KGHSH and CDR2 LQKENI come from the germline V gene. Filled out from reference TRBV18 and TRBJ2-3, the complete variable domain reads NAGVMQNPRHLVRRRGQEARLRCSPMKGHSHVYWYRQLPEEGLKFMVYLQKENIIDESGMPKERFSAEFPKEGPSILRIQQVVRGDSAAYFCASSPSTMGITTDTQYFGPGTRLTVL.

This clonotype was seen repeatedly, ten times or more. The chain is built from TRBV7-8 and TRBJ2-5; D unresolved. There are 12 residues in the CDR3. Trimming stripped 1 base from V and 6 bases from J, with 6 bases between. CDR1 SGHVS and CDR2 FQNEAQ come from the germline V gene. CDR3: CASSLDQKTQYF. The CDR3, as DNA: TGTGCCAGCAGCTTAGATCAGAAGACCCAGTACTTC.

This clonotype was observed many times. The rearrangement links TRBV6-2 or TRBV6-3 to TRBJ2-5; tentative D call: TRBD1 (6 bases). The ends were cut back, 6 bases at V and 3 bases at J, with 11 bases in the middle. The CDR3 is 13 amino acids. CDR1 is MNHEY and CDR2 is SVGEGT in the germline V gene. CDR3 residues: CASSGTKKETQYF. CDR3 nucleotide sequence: TGTGCCAGCAGCGGGACAAAGAAAGAGACCCAGTACTTC.

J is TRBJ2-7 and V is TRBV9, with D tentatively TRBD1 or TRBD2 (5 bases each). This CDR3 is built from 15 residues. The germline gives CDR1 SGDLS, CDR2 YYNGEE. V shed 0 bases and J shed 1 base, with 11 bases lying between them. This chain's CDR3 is CASSVGWGSSYEQYF. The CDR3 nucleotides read TGTGCCAGCAGCGTAGGTTGGGGGAGTTCCTACGAGCAGTACTTC.

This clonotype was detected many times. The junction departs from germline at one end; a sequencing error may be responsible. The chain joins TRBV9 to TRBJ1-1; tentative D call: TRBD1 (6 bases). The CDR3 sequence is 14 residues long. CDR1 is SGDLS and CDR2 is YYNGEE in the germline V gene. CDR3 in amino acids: CASSADRLNTEAFF. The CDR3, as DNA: TGCGCCAGCAGTGCCGACAGGTTGAACACTGAAGCTTTCTTT.

The CDR3 DNA reads TGTGCCAGCAGTTACGTGGGGGGCGCGTTGAGCAATCAGCCCCAGCATTTT. Amino acid sequence: CASSYVGGALSNQPQHF. The chain employs TRBV12-3 or TRBV12-4 and TRBJ1-5, with D possibly matching TRBD1 (6 bases). There are 17 residues in the CDR3. Trimming shortened V by 4 bases and J by 1 base, and 17 bases separated the two germline ends.

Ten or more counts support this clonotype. CDR3 in DNA: TGTGCCTGGAGTCCCCCGACAGGCGTAACCATATATTTT. It specifies CAWSPPTGVTIYF. The rearrangement joins TRBV30 to TRBJ1-3, with D maybe TRBD1 (6 bases). CDR1 and CDR2 from the germline V gene are GTSNPN and SVGIG (reference sequence). V was cut by 2 bases and J by 10 bases, with 15 bases left in between. The CDR3 is 13 residues long.

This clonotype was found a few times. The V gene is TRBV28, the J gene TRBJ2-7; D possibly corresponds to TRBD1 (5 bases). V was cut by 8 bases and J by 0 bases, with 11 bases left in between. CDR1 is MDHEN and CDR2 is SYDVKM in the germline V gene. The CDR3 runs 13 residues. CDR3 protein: CASLGRLSYEQYF. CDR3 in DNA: TGTGCCAGCTTGGGGCGGCTCTCCTACGAGCAGTACTTC.

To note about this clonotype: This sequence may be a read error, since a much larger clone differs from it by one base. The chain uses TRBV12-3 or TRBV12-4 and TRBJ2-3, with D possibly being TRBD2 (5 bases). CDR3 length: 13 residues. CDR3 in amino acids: CTSSTGNADTQYF. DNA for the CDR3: TGTACCAGCAGTACCGGGAACGCAGATACGCAGTATTTT.

CDR3 in amino acids: CASSIGPNNYGYTF. The CDR3, as DNA: TGTGCCAGTAGTATCGGACCTAATAACTATGGCTACACCTTC. The chain employs TRBV19 and TRBJ1-2; D remains unclear. V was trimmed by 3 bases and J by 1 base, leaving 9 bases between them. Germline V CDR1 and CDR2: LNHDA, SQIVND (reference sequence). There are 14 residues in the CDR3.

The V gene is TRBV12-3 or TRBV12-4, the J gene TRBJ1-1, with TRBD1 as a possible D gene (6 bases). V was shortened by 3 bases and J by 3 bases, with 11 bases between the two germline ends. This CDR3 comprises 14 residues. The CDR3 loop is CASSLAGHYTEAFF. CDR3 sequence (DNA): TGTGCCAGCAGTTTGGCGGGACACTACACTGAAGCTTTCTTT.

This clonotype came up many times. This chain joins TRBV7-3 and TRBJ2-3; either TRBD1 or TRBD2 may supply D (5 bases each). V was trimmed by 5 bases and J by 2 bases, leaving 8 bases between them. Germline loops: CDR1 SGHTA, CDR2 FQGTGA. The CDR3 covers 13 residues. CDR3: CASSEGPTDTQYF. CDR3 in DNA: TGTGCCAGCAGCGAGGGGCCCACAGATACGCAGTATTTT.

The CDR3: CASSQDPGRGNTIYF. CDR3 coding DNA: TGCGCCAGCAGCCAAGACCCAGGGCGAGGTAACACCATATATTTT. V is TRBV4-1 and J is TRBJ1-3, with D perhaps TRBD1 (5 bases). From germline, CDR1 is MGHRA and CDR2 YSYEKL. Trimming pared 0 bases from V and 7 bases from J, leaving 13 bases between. The CDR3 is made up of 15 amino acids.

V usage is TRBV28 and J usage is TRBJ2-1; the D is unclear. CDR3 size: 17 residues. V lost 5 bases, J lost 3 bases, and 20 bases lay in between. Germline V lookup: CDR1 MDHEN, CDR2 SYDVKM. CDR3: CASSILMGWSYYNEQFF. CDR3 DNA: TGTGCCAGCAGTATTCTAATGGGATGGTCTTACTACAATGAGCAGTTCTTC.